The rows below give T cell receptor beta chains drawn from one sample of a study of T-cell memory formation after mild COVID-19. One entry per CDR3 protein, called by TCRdb with MiXCR from the 5' RACE reads. The table has roughly 510,000 distinct CDR3 sequences, roughly 17% seen once. The sequenced material came from PBMCs or a T cell subset sorted from them (not recorded which). The receptor source for this set is an adult woman who had mild COVID-19 (a few samples of this study predate the infection). Cell type and time point are not known. Both conserved end residues are part of each CDR3. D genes are given only for firm matches. Where a row states a size, it is once, few, many or the class of an expanded clone; other rows omit it.

J gene: TRBJ2-1
clone size: .
V gene: TRBV6-2/TRBV6-3
D gene: .
CDR3 length: 13
CDR3 protein: CASGPAGSDEQFF
CDR3 DNA: TGTGCCAGCGGACCGGCGGGTTCCGATGAGCAGTTCTTC

J gene: TRBJ2-5
clone size: few
V gene: TRBV29-1
D gene: .
CDR3 length: 10
CDR3 protein: CSVGKETQYF
CDR3 DNA: TGCAGCGTTGGGAAAGAGACCCAGTACTTC

J gene: TRBJ1-3
clone size: few
V gene: TRBV30
D gene: .
CDR3 length: 12
CDR3 protein: CAWTANLNTIYF
CDR3 DNA: TGTGCCTGGACCGCCAACTTAAACACCATATATTTT

J gene: TRBJ2-7
clone size: many
V gene: TRBV6-2/TRBV6-3
D gene: .
CDR3 length: 12
CDR3 protein: CASSDAGFGQYF
CDR3 DNA: TGTGCCAGCAGTGACGCAGGGTTCGGGCAGTACTTC

J gene: TRBJ2-1
clone size: .
V gene: TRBV7-3
D gene: .
CDR3 length: 19
CDR3 protein: CASSLKTRRAPSSYNEQFF
CDR3 DNA: TGTGCCAGCAGCTTAAAGACCCGTAGGGCTCCCAGCTCCTACAATGAGCAGTTCTTC

J gene: TRBJ1-1
clone size: few
V gene: TRBV9
D gene: .
CDR3 length: 16
CDR3 protein: CASSINTGTGNTEAFF
CDR3 DNA: TGTGCCAGCAGCATTAACACCGGGACGGGGAACACTGAAGCTTTCTTT

J gene: TRBJ1-2
clone size: .
V gene: TRBV10-3
D gene: .
CDR3 length: 13
CDR3 protein: CAISPSGNYGYTF
CDR3 DNA: TGTGCCATCAGTCCATCAGGGAACTATGGCTACACCTTC

J gene: TRBJ2-2
clone size: few
V gene: TRBV6-5
D gene: .
CDR3 length: 18
CDR3 protein: CASSYPSSGFQGTGELFF
CDR3 DNA: TGTGCCAGCAGTTACCCTAGTTCGGGCTTCCAGGGGACCGGGGAGCTGTTTTTT

J gene: TRBJ2-7
clone size: many
V gene: TRBV7-2
D gene: TRBD1
CDR3 length: 15
CDR3 protein: CASSRRTGKTYEQYF
CDR3 DNA: TGTGCCAGCAGCCGAAGGACAGGGAAGACCTACGAGCAGTACTTC

J gene: TRBJ2-3
clone size: .
V gene: TRBV19
D gene: .
CDR3 length: 16
CDR3 protein: CASSMTAIRSTDTQYF
CDR3 DNA: TGTGCCAGTAGTATGACAGCAATACGTAGCACAGATACGCAGTATTTT

J gene: TRBJ2-1
clone size: .
V gene: TRBV19
D gene: .
CDR3 length: 12
CDR3 protein: CASSREYNEQFF
CDR3 DNA: TGTGCCAGTAGTAGGGAGTACAATGAGCAGTTCTTC

J gene: TRBJ1-4
clone size: .
V gene: TRBV19
D gene: TRBD1
CDR3 length: 17
CDR3 protein: CASSIAADRGGGEKLFF
CDR3 DNA: TGTGCCAGTAGTATCGCGGCCGACAGGGGAGGAGGGGAAAAACTGTTTTTT

J gene: TRBJ2-1
clone size: few
V gene: TRBV7-6
D gene: .
CDR3 length: 15
CDR3 protein: CASSLSDFTYNEQFF
CDR3 DNA: TGTGCCAGCAGCCTTTCGGATTTTACCTACAATGAGCAGTTCTTC

J gene: TRBJ1-5
clone size: few
V gene: TRBV5-1
D gene: .
CDR3 length: 14
CDR3 protein: CASSLGDGSQPQHF
CDR3 DNA: TGCGCCAGCAGCTTGGGGGACGGCAGCCAGCCCCAGCATTTT

J gene: TRBJ1-6
clone size: few
V gene: TRBV7-6
D gene: .
CDR3 length: 14
CDR3 protein: CASSVGHYNSPLHF
CDR3 DNA: TGTGCCAGCAGCGTCGGACATTATAATTCACCCCTCCACTTT

J gene: TRBJ2-3
clone size: .
V gene: TRBV20-1
D gene: .
CDR3 length: 16
CDR3 protein: CSARGPRIGSADTQYF
CDR3 DNA: TGCAGTGCTAGAGGGCCCCGGATCGGCAGTGCAGATACGCAGTATTTT

J gene: TRBJ2-1
clone size: .
V gene: TRBV27
D gene: .
CDR3 length: 17
CDR3 protein: CASSSLLPSSLYNEQFF
CDR3 DNA: TGTGCCAGCAGTTCCCTCCTGCCCTCCTCCCTCTACAATGAGCAGTTCTTC

J gene: TRBJ2-7
clone size: .
V gene: TRBV5-1
D gene: .
CDR3 length: 14
CDR3 protein: CASSLEERHYEQYF
CDR3 DNA: TGCGCCAGCAGCTTGGAAGAAAGGCACTACGAGCAGTACTTC

J gene: TRBJ2-2
clone size: few
V gene: TRBV29-1
D gene: TRBD2
CDR3 length: 14
CDR3 protein: CSVKIAGRAGELFF
CDR3 DNA: TGCAGCGTTAAAATAGCGGGAAGGGCCGGGGAGCTGTTTTTT

J gene: TRBJ1-1
clone size: .
V gene: TRBV10-3
D gene: TRBD1
CDR3 length: 16
CDR3 protein: CAISDPGDRGSTEAFF
CDR3 DNA: TGTGCCATCAGTGATCCGGGGGACAGGGGTTCTACTGAAGCTTTCTTT

J gene: TRBJ1-2
clone size: .
V gene: TRBV20-1
D gene: TRBD1
CDR3 length: 13
CDR3 protein: CSADRVGDYGYTF
CDR3 DNA: TGCAGTGCTGACAGGGTTGGGGACTATGGCTACACCTTC

J gene: TRBJ2-4
clone size: .
V gene: TRBV4-1
D gene: .
CDR3 length: 16
CDR3 protein: CASSQEGQTQAHIQYF
CDR3 DNA: TGCGCCAGCAGCCAAGAGGGGCAGACCCAAGCCCACATTCAGTACTTC

J gene: TRBJ1-1
clone size: few
V gene: TRBV20-1
D gene: .
CDR3 length: 12
CDR3 protein: CSARDPDSEAFF
CDR3 DNA: TGCAGTGCTAGAGATCCGGACAGTGAAGCTTTCTTT

J gene: TRBJ1-2
clone size: few
V gene: TRBV5-6
D gene: .
CDR3 length: 15
CDR3 protein: CASSLEFRPNYGYTF
CDR3 DNA: TGTGCCAGCAGCTTGGAGTTCAGACCTAACTATGGCTACACCTTC